The 24 T cell receptor beta chains below were found in one sample sequenced in a study of cytomegalovirus exposure and HLA in healthy donors. Measured with immunoSEQ multiplex PCR; TCRdb has only the in-frame clones, and not every one. Here the sample spans under 200,000 clones, 80% to 90% being singletons. Sample: PBMCs. The receptors were gathered from a woman in her 30s in good health and CMV-seronegative.

The chain links TRBV5-8 to TRBJ2-3, with a weak D call TRBD1 (6 bases). The V gene's germline CDR1 is SGHTS and CDR2 YDEGEE. This CDR3 comprises 15 residues. V was shortened by 0 bases and J by 1 base, with 9 bases between the two germline ends. CDR3 sequence reads: CASSLGQVRTDTQYF. As DNA, the CDR3 is TGTGCCAGCAGCTTGGGACAGGTACGCACAGATACGCAGTATTTT.

J is TRBJ2-3 and V is TRBV5-4; TRBD2 might be the D (5 bases). Trimming took off 4 bases at V and 2 bases at J, with 14 bases between the two ends. CDR1 SGHNT and CDR2 YYREEE come from the germline V gene (reference sequence). There are 15 residues in the CDR3. CDR3 in DNA: TGTGCCAGCAGCGAAAGGGAGACCCACACAGATACGCAGTATTTT. It codes for CASSERETHTDTQYF. The whole variable domain, remainder taken from reference TRBV5-4 and TRBJ2-3, is ETGVTQSPTHLIKTRGQQVTLRCSSQSGHNTVSWYQQALGQGPQFIFQYYREEENGRGNFPPRFSGLQFPNYSSELNVNALELDDSALYLCASSERETHTDTQYFGPGTRLTVL.

This sequence joins TRBV12-5 and TRBJ2-2; no clear D. The CDR3 spans 13 residues. V was pared by 4 bases and J by 3 bases, with 6 bases between. CDR1 is LGHNT and CDR2 is FRNRAP in the germline V gene. CDR3 coding DNA: TGTGCTAGTGGTTCCGGGTACACCGGGGAGCTGTTTTTT. Protein product: CASGSGYTGELFF. Full variable domain (rest looked up from reference TRBV12-5 and TRBJ2-2): DARVTQTPRHKVTEMGQEVTMRCQPILGHNTVFWYRQTMMQGLELLAYFRNRAPLDDSGMPKDRFSAEMPDATLATLKIQPSEPRDSAVYFCASGSGYTGELFFGEGSRLTVL.

CDR3 residues: CATSGRVRGDEQFF. Here the CDR3 DNA reads TGTGCCACCTCAGGGCGGGTACGAGGCGATGAGCAGTTCTTC. The chain recombines TRBV19 with TRBJ2-1; D tentatively fits TRBD1 or TRBD2 (5 bases each). The CDR3 covers 14 residues. Germline values: CDR1 LNHDA, CDR2 SQIVND (reference sequence). V was trimmed by 10 bases and J by 8 bases, leaving 21 bases between them. The full variable domain, in which reference TRBV19 and TRBJ2-1 provide the parts outside the CDR3, is DGGITQSPKYLFRKEGQNVTLSCEQNLNHDAMYWYRQDPGQGLRLIYYSQIVNDFQKGDIAEGYSVSREKKESFPLTVTSAQKNPTAFYLCATSGRVRGDEQFFGPGTRLTVL.

The J gene is TRBJ2-1, the V gene TRBV7-3, with a possible D match to TRBD2 (5 bases). The V end lost 5 bases, the J end lost 4 bases, and 15 bases lay between the germline ends. CDR1 and CDR2 (germline): SGHTA, FQGTGA. The CDR3 has 15 residues. The CDR3 nucleotides are TGTGCCAGCAGCATCACCGGGCCGGGGTACAATGAGCAGTTCTTC. This gives the protein CASSITGPGYNEQFF.

The chain joins TRBV5-1 to TRBJ2-3, with 10 positions matching TRBD1. CDR1 is SGHRS, CDR2 YFSETQ, per germline. The V segment lost 4 bases and the J segment 5 bases; nucleotides outside the gene matches: 4. The CDR3 contains 14 residues. In DNA, the CDR3 is TGCGCCAGCAGCAACGACAGGGGGCAAGATACGCAGTATTTT. It is translated as CASSNDRGQDTQYF.

This clone was counted only a few times. This rearrangement joins TRBV7-2 to TRBJ2-1; D is unresolved. The ends were cut back, 7 bases at V and 14 bases at J, with 18 bases in the middle. Germline lookup yields CDR1 SGHTA and CDR2 FQGNSA. This CDR3 is 12 amino acids long. This chain's CDR3 is CASNQYPESEFF. In DNA form, the CDR3 reads TGTGCCAGCAACCAGTATCCTGAGTCAGAGTTCTTC.

This rearrangement joins TRBV11-2 to TRBJ2-7, with 8 bases matching TRBD2. The CDR3 has 14 amino acids. Germline CDR1 SGHAT, CDR2 FQNNGV. Trimming cost V 3 bases and J 0 bases; bases outside gene matches: 1. The chain's CDR3 is CASSFGTSSYEQYF. The CDR3 coding sequence is TGTGCCAGCAGCTTCGGGACTAGCTCCTACGAGCAGTACTTC.

The sample holds one count of this clone. This chain joins TRBV2 and TRBJ2-2; 8 nucleotides line up with TRBD1. This CDR3 spans 16 amino acids. The V gene's germline CDR1 is SNHLY and CDR2 FYNNEI. V trimming: 6 bases; J trimming: 2 bases; junction bases outside the gene matches: 8. The DNA for the CDR3 is TGTGCCAGCAGCCGACAGGGGACCTTAAACACCGGGGAGCTGTTTTTT. It codes for CASSRQGTLNTGELFF.

J is TRBJ2-3 and V is TRBV7-2; perhaps TRBD2 as D (5 bases). This CDR3 region has 12 residues. Germline V gene data show CDR1 as SGHTA and CDR2 as FQGNSA. V was shortened by 4 bases and J by 7 bases, with 9 bases between the two germline ends. The CDR3 protein is CASSSGINTQYF. The CDR3, as DNA: TGTGCCAGCAGCTCCGGGATCAATACGCAGTATTTT.

This clone showed up just once. The chain employs TRBV11-1 and TRBJ2-1; TRBD1 might be the D (6 bases). Trimming pared 1 base from V and 5 bases from J, leaving 6 bases between. Germline V gene lookup returns CDR1 SGHAT and CDR2 FQDESV (reference sequence). CDR3 length: 13 residues. The CDR3 nucleotides read TGTGCCAGCAGCTTAGGACAGGACAATGAGCAGTTCTTC. Translating it yields CASSLGQDNEQFF.

This clone was counted a few times. This chain connects TRBV4-2 to TRBJ2-2, with 9 positions matching TRBD1. The J segment lost 7 bases and the V segment lost 0 bases, leaving 9 bases of the junction unmatched. CDR3 length: 17 residues. Germline CDR1 LGHNA, CDR2 YNFKEQ. CDR3 DNA: TGTGCCAGCAGCCAAGATTGGGACAGGGTGATGGACGGGGAGCTGTTTTTT. Protein product: CASSQDWDRVMDGELFF.

This chain links TRBV7-2 with TRBJ2-1, with TRBD2 identical over 8 bases. Trimming removed 5 bases from V and 6 bases from J; junction bases left unmatched: 6. The germline CDR1 and CDR2 sequences are SGHTA and FQGNSA. This CDR3 has 14 amino acids. In nucleotides, the CDR3 is TGTGCCAGCAGCCTTGGACTAGCCTTCAATGAGCAGTTCTTC. It codes for CASSLGLAFNEQFF.

The chain employs TRBV29-1 and TRBJ1-1; no clear D. Germline V CDR1 and CDR2: SQVTM, ANQGSEA. V was pared by 0 bases and J by 0 bases, with 2 bases between. This CDR3 is built from 12 residues. Written as DNA, the CDR3 is TGCAGCGTTGAAGACATGAACACTGAAGCTTTCTTT. It is translated as CSVEDMNTEAFF.

The chain has TRBV5-6 and TRBJ2-1; 10 nucleotides agree with TRBD1. This CDR3 spans 15 amino acids. The V segment lost 4 bases and the J segment 7 bases; nucleotides outside the gene matches: 8. CDR1 SGHDT and CDR2 YYEEEE come from the germline V gene. CDR3 loop: CASSLGTGVRNEQFF. CDR3 bases: TGTGCCAGCAGCCTTGGGACAGGGGTTAGGAATGAGCAGTTCTTC.

CDR3 DNA: TGTGCCAGCAGCCAAGAGGGGACAGACGCCTACGAGCAGTACTTC. Translating gives CASSQEGTDAYEQYF. The chain links TRBV4-2 to TRBJ2-7; TRBD1 matches at 7 bases. There are 15 residues in the CDR3. V shed 0 bases and J 2 bases; nucleotides not matched to a gene: 4. Germline lookup yields CDR1 LGHNA and CDR2 YNFKEQ.

Here the CDR3 reads CASSPPRAGYNEQFF. The DNA of the CDR3 is TGTGCCAGCTCACCCCCGCGAGCGGGCTACAATGAGCAGTTCTTC. The chain joins TRBV18 to TRBJ2-1, with D tentatively TRBD2 (6 bases). This CDR3 region has 15 residues. V was cut by 3 bases and J by 3 bases, with 12 bases left in between. The germline V gene has CDR1 KGHSH and CDR2 LQKENI.

This clone was seen just once. The rearrangement links TRBV7-8 to TRBJ2-5, with D perhaps being TRBD1 or TRBD2 (6 bases each). Trimming took off 5 bases at V and 5 bases at J, with 15 bases between the two ends. The germline CDR1 and CDR2 sequences are SGHVS and FQNEAQ. The CDR3 is 14 residues long. CDR3 residues: CASSPPEGGETQYF. CDR3 DNA: TGTGCCAGCAGCCCGCCCGAGGGGGGCGAGACCCAGTACTTC.

V usage is TRBV5-1 and J usage is TRBJ1-2; D remains ambiguous. The CDR3 spans 14 residues. The V end lost 0 bases, the J end lost 8 bases, and 14 bases lay between the germline ends. Germline V gene lookup returns CDR1 SGHRS and CDR2 YFSETQ. CDR3 bases: TGCGCCAGCAGCTTGGATCTGGTTACCGGGGGCTACACCTTC. This translates into CASSLDLVTGGYTF.

The V gene is TRBV5-6, the J gene TRBJ1-5; TRBD1 matches 7 bases. V was clipped by 3 bases and J by 11 bases; unmatched bases: 8. The CDR3 length is 13 residues. In germline, CDR1 is SGHDT, CDR2 YYEEEE. CDR3 DNA: TGTGCCAGCAGCTACAGGGGCCCCTCCACCCAGCATTTT. The encoded protein is CASSYRGPSTQHF.

The V and J genes are TRBV19 and TRBJ2-7; 7 bases align to TRBD2. The CDR3 totals 16 residues. After removal of 3 bases from V and 7 bases from J, the junction contained 15 bases not matched to a gene. CDR1 and CDR2 (germline): LNHDA, SQIVND (reference sequence). CDR3 amino acids: CASSIKLSGKPWEQYF. The CDR3 bases are TGTGCCAGTAGTATTAAGTTGAGCGGGAAGCCTTGGGAGCAGTACTTC.

This rearrangement joins TRBV5-1 to TRBJ1-5, with D possibly being TRBD1 (6 bases). Trimming took off 0 bases at V and 7 bases at J, with 14 bases between the two ends. The CDR3 is 15 amino acids. Per the germline V gene, CDR1 is SGHRS and CDR2 is YFSETQ. CDR3 sequence (DNA): TGCGCCAGCAGCTTGGATGGGGGGGCGAGACAGCCCCAGCATTTT. This encodes CASSLDGGARQPQHF.

V and J are TRBV7-6 and TRBJ2-2; no clear D. V was shortened by 5 bases and J by 8 bases, with 12 bases between the two germline ends. Germline V CDR1 and CDR2: SGHVS, FNYEAQ. This CDR3 spans 13 amino acids. CDR3 residues: CASSQERMGELFF. CDR3 in DNA: TGTGCCAGCAGCCAGGAGAGGATGGGGGAGCTGTTTTTT.

V and J are TRBV9 and TRBJ1-1; D is possibly TRBD1 (6 bases). V was pared by 3 bases and J by 4 bases, with 16 bases between. The CDR3 spans 15 residues. CDR1 SGDLS and CDR2 YYNGEE come from the germline V gene. The DNA for the CDR3 is TGTGCCAGCAGCGAGGGGGACCGCCGCGGCACTGAAGCTTTCTTT. Its translation: CASSEGDRRGTEAFF.